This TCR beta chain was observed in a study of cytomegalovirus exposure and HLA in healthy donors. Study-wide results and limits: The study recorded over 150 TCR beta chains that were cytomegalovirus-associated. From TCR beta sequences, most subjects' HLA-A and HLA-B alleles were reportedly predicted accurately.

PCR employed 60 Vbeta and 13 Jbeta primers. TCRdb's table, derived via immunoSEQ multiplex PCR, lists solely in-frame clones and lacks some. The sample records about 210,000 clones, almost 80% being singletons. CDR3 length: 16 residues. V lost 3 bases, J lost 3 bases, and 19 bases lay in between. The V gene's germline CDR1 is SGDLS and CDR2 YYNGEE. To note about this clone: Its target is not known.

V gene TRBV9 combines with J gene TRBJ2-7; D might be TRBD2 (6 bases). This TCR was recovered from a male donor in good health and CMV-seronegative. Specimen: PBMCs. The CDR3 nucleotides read TGTGCCAGCAGCGCCAACTTCGGGACTGCAAGCTACGAGCAGTACTTC. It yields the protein CASSANFGTASYEQYF.